Ten or more counts support the clone carrying this TCR beta chain. Its target is unknown. For TCRbeta, the library was prepared with unique molecular identifiers. Via MiXCR, TCRdb re-called the PCR reads, giving one row per CDR3 protein. The sample contains 100,000 or so distinct CDR3 sequences, 15% to 17% of which appear only once. This entry is derived from a study of T-cell reconstitution after alpha-beta-depleted transplantation in children. This CDR3 contains 13 residues. V was pared by 6 bases and J by 3 bases, with 7 bases of the junction left unmatched. The germline V gene has CDR1 DFQATT and CDR2 SNEGSKA (reference sequence). Study-level results: Hyperexpanded clones declined; after one year, newly produced T cells mostly supplied diversity. It was surviving recipient T cells and thymic progenitors that gave some patients high TCRbeta diversity at day 60. About two months after transplant, alpha-beta T cells reportedly came from several hundred expanded graft clones.

The gene calls are TRBV20-1 and TRBJ2-5; 7 bases align to TRBD2. The clonotype was recovered from a male patient under 10 years old who had a stem cell transplant for acute lymphoblastic leukemia, so the T cells may come from the graft donor. The starting material was PBMCs, mostly from graft donor cells, obtained 180 days after TCRalphabeta/CD19-depleted stem cell transplant. In DNA, the CDR3 is TGCAGTGCCCATTTGGGGGGGGAAGAGACCCAGTACTTC. It yields the protein CSAHLGGEETQYF.